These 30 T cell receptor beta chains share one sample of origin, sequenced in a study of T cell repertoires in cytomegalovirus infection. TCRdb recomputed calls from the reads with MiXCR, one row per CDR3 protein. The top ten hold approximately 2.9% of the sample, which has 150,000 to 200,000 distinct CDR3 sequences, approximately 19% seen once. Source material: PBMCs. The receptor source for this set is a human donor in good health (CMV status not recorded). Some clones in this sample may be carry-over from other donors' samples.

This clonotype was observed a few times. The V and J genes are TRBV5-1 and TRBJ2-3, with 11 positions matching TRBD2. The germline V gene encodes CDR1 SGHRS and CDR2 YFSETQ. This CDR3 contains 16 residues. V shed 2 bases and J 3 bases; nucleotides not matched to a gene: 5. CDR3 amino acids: CASSFTSGSLTDTQYF. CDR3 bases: TGCGCCAGCAGCTTCACTAGCGGGAGCTTAACAGATACGCAGTATTTT. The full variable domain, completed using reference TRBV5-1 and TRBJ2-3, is KAGVTQTPRYLIKTRGQQVTLSCSPISGHRSVSWYQQTPGQGLQFLFEYFSETQRNKGNFPGRFSGRQFSNSRSEMNVSTLELGDSALYLCASSFTSGSLTDTQYFGPGTRLTVL.

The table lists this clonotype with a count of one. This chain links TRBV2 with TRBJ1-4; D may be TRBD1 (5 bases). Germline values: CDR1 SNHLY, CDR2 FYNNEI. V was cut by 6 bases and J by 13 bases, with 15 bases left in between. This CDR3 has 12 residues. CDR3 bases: TGTGCCAGCAGGGGGGTTGCGGAGATACTGTTTTTT. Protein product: CASRGVAEILFF.

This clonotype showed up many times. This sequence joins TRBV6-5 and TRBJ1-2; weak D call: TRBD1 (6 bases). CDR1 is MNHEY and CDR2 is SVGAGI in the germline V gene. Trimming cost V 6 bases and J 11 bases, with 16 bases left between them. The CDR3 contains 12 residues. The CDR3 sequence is CASRGTGSLYTF. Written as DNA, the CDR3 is TGTGCCAGCAGGGGAACAGGGAGTCTATACACCTTC.

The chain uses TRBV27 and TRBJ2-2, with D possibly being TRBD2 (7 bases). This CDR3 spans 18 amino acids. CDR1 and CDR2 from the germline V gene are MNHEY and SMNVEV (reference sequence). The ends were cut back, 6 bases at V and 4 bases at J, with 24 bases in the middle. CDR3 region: CASRNFARGGAGTGELFF. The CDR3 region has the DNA TGTGCCAGCAGGAATTTTGCGCGAGGGGGGGCGGGCACCGGGGAGCTGTTTTTT.

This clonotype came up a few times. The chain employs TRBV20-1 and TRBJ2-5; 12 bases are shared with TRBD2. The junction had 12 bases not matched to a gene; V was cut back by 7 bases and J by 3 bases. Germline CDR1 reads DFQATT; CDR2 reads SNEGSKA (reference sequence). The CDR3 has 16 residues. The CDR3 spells CSGGLAGEGLKETQYF. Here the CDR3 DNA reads TGCAGTGGGGGACTAGCGGGTGAGGGGCTAAAAGAGACCCAGTACTTC.

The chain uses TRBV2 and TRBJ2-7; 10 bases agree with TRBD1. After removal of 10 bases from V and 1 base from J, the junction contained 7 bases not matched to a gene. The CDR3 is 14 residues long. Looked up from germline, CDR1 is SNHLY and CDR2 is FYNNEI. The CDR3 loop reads CATSTGGFSYEQYF. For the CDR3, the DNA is TGTGCCACCTCGACAGGGGGCTTTTCCTACGAGCAGTACTTC. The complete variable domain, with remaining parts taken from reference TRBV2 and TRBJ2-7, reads EPEVTQTPSHQVTQMGQEVILRCVPISNHLYFYWYRQILGQKVEFLVSFYNNEISEKSEIFDDQFSVERPDGSNFTLKIRSTKLEDSAMYFCATSTGGFSYEQYFGPGTRLTVT.

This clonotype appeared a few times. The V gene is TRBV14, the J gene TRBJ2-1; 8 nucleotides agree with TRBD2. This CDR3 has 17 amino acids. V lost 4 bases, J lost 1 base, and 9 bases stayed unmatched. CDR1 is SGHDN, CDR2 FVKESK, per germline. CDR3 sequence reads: CASSPKAPSGSYNEQFF. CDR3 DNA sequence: TGTGCCAGCAGCCCTAAAGCACCTAGCGGGTCCTACAATGAGCAGTTCTTC.

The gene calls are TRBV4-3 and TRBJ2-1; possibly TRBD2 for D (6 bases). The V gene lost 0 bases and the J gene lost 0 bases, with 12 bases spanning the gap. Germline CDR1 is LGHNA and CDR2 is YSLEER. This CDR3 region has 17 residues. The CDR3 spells CASSQDPIGSSYNEQFF. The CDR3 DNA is TGCGCCAGCAGCCAAGATCCGATCGGGAGCTCCTACAATGAGCAGTTCTTC.

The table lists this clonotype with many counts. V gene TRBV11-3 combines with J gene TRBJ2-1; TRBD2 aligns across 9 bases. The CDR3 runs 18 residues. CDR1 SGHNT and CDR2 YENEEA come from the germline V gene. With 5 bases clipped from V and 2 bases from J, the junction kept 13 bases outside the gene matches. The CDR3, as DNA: TGTGCCAGCAGCCCTCCCCAACGGGCGGGAGGGCCCTACAATGAGCAGTTCTTC. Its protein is CASSPPQRAGGPYNEQFF.

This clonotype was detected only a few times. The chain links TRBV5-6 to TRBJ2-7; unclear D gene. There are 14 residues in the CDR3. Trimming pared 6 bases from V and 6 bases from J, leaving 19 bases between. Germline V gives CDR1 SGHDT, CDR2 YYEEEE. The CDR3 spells CASIDRLSDGEQYF. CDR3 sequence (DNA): TGTGCCAGCATCGATAGGTTGTCTGACGGCGAGCAGTACTTC.

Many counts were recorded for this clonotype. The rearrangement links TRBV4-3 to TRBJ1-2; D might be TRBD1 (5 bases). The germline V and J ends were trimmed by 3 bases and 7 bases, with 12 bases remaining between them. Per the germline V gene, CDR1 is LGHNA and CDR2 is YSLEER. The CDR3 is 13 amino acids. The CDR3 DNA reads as TGCGCCAGCAGCCAGGACCGGGGCCTTGGCTACACCTTC. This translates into CASSQDRGLGYTF.

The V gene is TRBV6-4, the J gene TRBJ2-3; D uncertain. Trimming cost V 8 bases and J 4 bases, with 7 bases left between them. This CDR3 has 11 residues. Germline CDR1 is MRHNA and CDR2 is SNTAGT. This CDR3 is CASRNADTQYF. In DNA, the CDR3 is TGTGCCAGCCGCAATGCAGATACGCAGTATTTT.

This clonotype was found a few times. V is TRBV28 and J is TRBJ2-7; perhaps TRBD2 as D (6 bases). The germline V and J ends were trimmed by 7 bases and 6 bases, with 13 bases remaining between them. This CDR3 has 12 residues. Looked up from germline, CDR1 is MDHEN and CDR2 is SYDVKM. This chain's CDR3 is CASTPWRGEQYF. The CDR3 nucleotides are TGTGCCAGCACCCCATGGCGGGGCGAGCAGTACTTC.

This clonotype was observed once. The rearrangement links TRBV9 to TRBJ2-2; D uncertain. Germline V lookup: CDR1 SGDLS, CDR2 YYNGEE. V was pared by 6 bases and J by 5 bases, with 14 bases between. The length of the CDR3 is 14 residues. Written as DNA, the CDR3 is TGTGCCAGCATCGCCTACCCCGGGACCGGGGAGCTGTTTTTT. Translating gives CASIAYPGTGELFF.

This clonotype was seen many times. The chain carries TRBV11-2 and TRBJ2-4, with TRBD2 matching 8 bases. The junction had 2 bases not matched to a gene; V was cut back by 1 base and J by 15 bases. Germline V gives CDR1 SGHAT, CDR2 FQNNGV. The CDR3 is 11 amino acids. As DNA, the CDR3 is TGTGCCAGCAGCTTAGTCGGACTAGCGTACTTC. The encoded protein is CASSLVGLAYF.

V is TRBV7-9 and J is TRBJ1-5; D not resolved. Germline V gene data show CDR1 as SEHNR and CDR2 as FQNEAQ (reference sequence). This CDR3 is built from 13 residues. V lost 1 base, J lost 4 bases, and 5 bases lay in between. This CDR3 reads CASSLEENQPQHF. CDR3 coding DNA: TGTGCCAGCAGCTTAGAGGAGAATCAGCCCCAGCATTTT.

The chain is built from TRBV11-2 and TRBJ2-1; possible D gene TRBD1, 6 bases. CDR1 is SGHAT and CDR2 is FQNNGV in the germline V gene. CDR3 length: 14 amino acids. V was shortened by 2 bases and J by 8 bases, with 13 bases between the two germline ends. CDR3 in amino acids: CASSLRYGGDEQFF. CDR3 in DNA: TGTGCCAGCAGCTTACGGTATGGGGGCGATGAGCAGTTCTTC.

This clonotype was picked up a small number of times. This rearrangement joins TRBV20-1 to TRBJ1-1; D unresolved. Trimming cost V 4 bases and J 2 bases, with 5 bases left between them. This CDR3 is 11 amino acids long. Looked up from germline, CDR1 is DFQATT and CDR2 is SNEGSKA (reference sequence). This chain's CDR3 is CSATDNTEAFF. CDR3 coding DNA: TGCAGTGCTACCGATAACACTGAAGCTTTCTTT.

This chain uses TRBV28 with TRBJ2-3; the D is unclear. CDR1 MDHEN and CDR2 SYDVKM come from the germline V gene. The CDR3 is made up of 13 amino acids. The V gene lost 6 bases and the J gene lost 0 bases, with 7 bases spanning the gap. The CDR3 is CASRAPSTDTQYF. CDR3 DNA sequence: TGTGCCAGCAGAGCCCCGAGCACAGATACGCAGTATTTT.

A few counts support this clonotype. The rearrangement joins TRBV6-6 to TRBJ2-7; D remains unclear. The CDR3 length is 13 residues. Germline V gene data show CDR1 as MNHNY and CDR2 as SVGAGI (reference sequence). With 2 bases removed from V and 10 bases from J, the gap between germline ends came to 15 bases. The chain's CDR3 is CASSYATTAAQYF. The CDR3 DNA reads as TGTGCCAGCAGTTACGCTACGACGGCGGCCCAGTACTTC.

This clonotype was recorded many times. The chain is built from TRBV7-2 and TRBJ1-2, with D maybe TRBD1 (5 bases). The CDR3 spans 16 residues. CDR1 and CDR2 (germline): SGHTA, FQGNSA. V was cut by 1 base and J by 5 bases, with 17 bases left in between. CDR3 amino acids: CASSLDGGGVLYGYTF. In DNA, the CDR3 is TGTGCCAGCAGCTTAGACGGCGGGGGGGTACTATATGGCTACACCTTC.

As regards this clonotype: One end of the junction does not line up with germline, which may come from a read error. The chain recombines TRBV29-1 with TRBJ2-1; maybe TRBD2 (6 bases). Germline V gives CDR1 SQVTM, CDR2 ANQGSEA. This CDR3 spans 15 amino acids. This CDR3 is CGVPRGGPGYNEQFF. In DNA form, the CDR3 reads TGCGGCGTTCCGCGGGGAGGTCCGGGCTACAATGAGCAGTTCTTC.

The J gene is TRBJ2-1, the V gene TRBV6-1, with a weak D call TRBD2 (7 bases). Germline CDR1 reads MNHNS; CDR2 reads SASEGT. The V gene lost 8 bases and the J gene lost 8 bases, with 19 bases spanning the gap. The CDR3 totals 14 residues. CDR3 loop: CASVEGGVPDEQFF. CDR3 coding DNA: TGTGCCAGCGTGGAAGGGGGGGTACCCGATGAGCAGTTCTTC.

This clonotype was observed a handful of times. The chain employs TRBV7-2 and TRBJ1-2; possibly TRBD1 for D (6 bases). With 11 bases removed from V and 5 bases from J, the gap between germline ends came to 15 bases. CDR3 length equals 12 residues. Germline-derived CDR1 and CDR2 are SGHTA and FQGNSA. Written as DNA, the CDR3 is TGTGCCTCCCGCCGGGACACATATGGCTACACCTTC. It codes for CASRRDTYGYTF.

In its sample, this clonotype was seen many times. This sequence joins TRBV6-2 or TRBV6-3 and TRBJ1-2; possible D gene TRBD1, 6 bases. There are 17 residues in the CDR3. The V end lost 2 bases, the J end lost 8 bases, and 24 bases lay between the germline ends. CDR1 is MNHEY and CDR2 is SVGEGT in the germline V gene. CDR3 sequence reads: CASSYPLDRTHLEGYTF. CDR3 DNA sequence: TGTGCCAGCAGTTACCCCCTGGACAGAACTCATCTGGAGGGCTACACCTTC.

The chain's CDR3 is CASSFAGQGPNTEAFF. In DNA form, the CDR3 reads TGTGCCAGCAGTTTCGCCGGACAGGGACCGAACACTGAAGCTTTCTTT. The chain uses TRBV28 and TRBJ1-1, with 8 positions matching TRBD1. This CDR3 spans 16 amino acids. The V gene's germline CDR1 is MDHEN and CDR2 SYDVKM. Trimming removed 3 bases from V and 1 base from J; junction bases left unmatched: 7.

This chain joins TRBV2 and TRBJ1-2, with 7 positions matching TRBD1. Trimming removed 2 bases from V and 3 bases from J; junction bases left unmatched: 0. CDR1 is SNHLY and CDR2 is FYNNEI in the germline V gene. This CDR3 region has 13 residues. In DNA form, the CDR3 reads TGTGCCAGCAGTGAACAGGGGGACTATGGCTACACCTTC. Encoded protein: CASSEQGDYGYTF.

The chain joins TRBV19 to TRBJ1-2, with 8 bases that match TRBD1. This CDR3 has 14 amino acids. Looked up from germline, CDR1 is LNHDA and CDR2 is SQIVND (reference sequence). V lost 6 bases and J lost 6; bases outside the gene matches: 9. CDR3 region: CASSRRQGRNGYTF. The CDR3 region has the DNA TGTGCCAGTAGCCGCCGACAGGGGAGAAATGGCTACACCTTC.

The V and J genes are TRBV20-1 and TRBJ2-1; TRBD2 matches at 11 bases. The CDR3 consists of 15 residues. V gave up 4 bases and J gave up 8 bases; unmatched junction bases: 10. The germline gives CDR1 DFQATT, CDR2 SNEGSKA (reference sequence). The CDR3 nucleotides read TGCAGTGCTAAAGACTTAGCGGGAGGGCCGGATGAGCAGTTCTTC. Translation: CSAKDLAGGPDEQFF.

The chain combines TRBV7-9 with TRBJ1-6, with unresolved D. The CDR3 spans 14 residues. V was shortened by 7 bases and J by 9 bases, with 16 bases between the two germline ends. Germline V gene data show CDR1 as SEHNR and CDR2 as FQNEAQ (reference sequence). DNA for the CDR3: TGTGCCAGCAACCCTATAGAGGGAGCTTCACCCCTCCACTTT. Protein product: CASNPIEGASPLHF.